This T cell receptor (beta chain) is from a study of shared clonotypes between healthy human individuals. Broader study findings: Naive CD4 clonotypes were shared across a few donors at about 5%. As a rule, naive subsets had a larger estimated richness than memory subsets.

This clone was picked up one time. What it binds is not known. This table comes from immunoSEQ multiplex PCR, and its TCRdb copy is limited to in-frame clones, with some not included. The data hold 2 million to 3 million clones, with more than 85% observed a single time. Both subsets, CD45RA+ naive and CD45RA-negative memory, were split from the CD4+ cells. The V end lost 3 bases, the J end lost 14 bases, and 17 bases lay between the germline ends. The CDR3 length is 12 residues. CDR1 is SQVTM and CDR2 is ANQGSEA in the germline V gene. The J gene is TRBJ2-1, the V gene TRBV29-1; D is undetermined. The receptor comes from a man aged 18-30 years in good health. Some clones in this sample may be carry-over from other donors' samples. Sequencing was performed on naive CD4+ T cells from PBMCs. Specified subset: CD45RA+ positively selected. The CDR3 DNA sequence: TGCAGCGTTGAGCGTAGCCCGGATTCCAAGTTCTTC. This translates into CSVERSPDSKFF.